This paragraph reports one T cell receptor beta chain. Antigen unknown. These data belong to a study of T cells after yellow fever vaccination. Points from the study as a whole: Secondary responses were weaker yet peaked faster, day 5 versus 15. In post-booster samples, most primary-vaccination clones reappeared (roughly 96% CD4, approximately 91% CD8). Only a small proportion of the clonotypes turned up in both the CD4 and the CD8 compartments, likely arising from convergent recombination.

Template-switching 5'RACE yielded the TCR cDNA; a universal primer site and UMIs were added in the process. Each CDR3 protein gets one entry after TCRdb re-called the 5' RACE reads with MiXCR. The sample has around 260,000 distinct CDR3 sequences, roughly 5% seen once; the top ten hold approximately 3.5%. The ends were cut back, 5 bases at V and 0 bases at J, with 5 bases in the middle. The CDR3 has 13 residues. Germline values: CDR1 SGHTA, CDR2 FQGNSA. The sample consisted of CD4+ T cells sorted from PBMCs, taken on the day of the yellow fever booster vaccination. This TCR derives from a man aged 18 to 29 who received the YFV17D yellow fever vaccine. This chain uses TRBV7-2 with TRBJ1-5; no firm D call. CDR3 loop: CASSRYSNQPQHF. The CDR3 DNA follows: TGTGCCAGCAGCCGGTATAGCAATCAGCCCCAGCATTTT.